A selection of T cell receptor beta chains follows, all from one sample in a study of blood T cell repertoires in COVID-19. This table comes from immunoSEQ multiplex PCR, and its TCRdb copy is limited to in-frame clones, with some not included. The repertoire holds over 130,000 clones, roughly 80% seen once, with roughly 2% in the top ten. The sequencing sample was made of peripheral blood. These receptors all come from an older man with acute or convalescent COVID-19. CDR3s include the opening cysteine and the closing phenylalanine or tryptophan. The D gene is left open where the match is weak. Some rows mark clone size as missing; the rest say once, few, many or name a class of expanded clone.

.	TRBV9	.	16	TRBJ2-2	CASSLRAGQGTGELFF	TGTGCCAGCAGCCTTCGGGCAGGCCAGGGCACCGGGGAGCTGTTTTTT
TRBD1	TRBV28	.	13	TRBJ2-7	CASRGTGRSEQYF	TGTGCCAGCAGAGGGACAGGGCGAAGCGAGCAGTACTTC
TRBD1	TRBV9	.	15	TRBJ1-2	CASSVGTEDIYGYTF	TGTGCCAGCAGCGTGGGGACAGAGGATATCTATGGCTACACCTTC
.	TRBV12-3/TRBV12-4	.	11	TRBJ1-2	CASSFGRGSEF	.
TRBD1	TRBV28	.	13	TRBJ1-4	CATGGGGSEKLFF	TGTGCCACAGGGGGCGGGGGTAGTGAAAAACTGTTTTTT
TRBD1	TRBV3-1/TRBV3-2	.	15	TRBJ2-7	CASSQRDRPPTKQYF	TGTGCCAGCAGCCAACGGGACAGGCCTCCTACGAAGCAGTACTTC
.	TRBV7-9	.	15	TRBJ2-2	CASSLALGGTGELFF	TGTGCCAGCAGCTTAGCGCTCGGGGGAACCGGGGAGCTGTTTTTT
TRBD1	TRBV6-4	.	13	TRBJ2-3	CASSDAGTGTQYF	TGTGCCAGCAGTGACGCCGGGACAGGGACGCAGTATTTT
TRBD1	TRBV30	.	13	TRBJ1-1	CAWSVVTGTGAFF	TGTGCCTGGAGTGTAGTGACTGGGACAGGGGCTTTCTTT
TRBD1	TRBV4-2	.	16	TRBJ2-7	CASSQAQAGGDYEQYF	TGTGCCAGCAGCCAAGCGCAGGCAGGGGGCGACTACGAGCAGTACTTC
.	TRBV6-5	.	15	TRBJ2-3	CASSFRSPDTDTQYF	TGTGCCAGCAGTTTTAGATCTCCCGACACAGATACGCAGTATTTT
TRBD1	TRBV3-1/TRBV3-2	.	15	TRBJ1-3	CASSRDRFTGNTIYF	TGTGCCAGCAGCCGGGACAGATTTACTGGAAACACCATATATTTT
TRBD2	TRBV11-3	once	14	TRBJ2-2	CASSRTSGTGELFF	TGTGCCAGCAGCCGCACTAGCGGTACCGGGGAGCTGTTTTTT
TRBD1	TRBV5-1	.	13	TRBJ2-7	CASSATGAHEQYF	TGCGCCAGCAGCGCTACAGGGGCCCACGAGCAGTACTTC
TRBD1	TRBV5-1	.	16	TRBJ2-2	CASSLDRGPLTGELFF	TGCGCCAGCAGCTTAGACAGGGGACCTCTCACCGGGGAGCTGTTTTTT
TRBD1	TRBV2	.	14	TRBJ1-5	CASSWTGGNQPQHF	TGTGCCAGCAGTTGGACAGGGGGCAATCAGCCCCAGCATTTT
.	TRBV7-9	.	17	TRBJ2-2	CASSLALEIANTGELFF	TGTGCCAGCAGCTTAGCGCTGGAGATCGCGAACACCGGGGAGCTGTTTTTT
.	TRBV11-2	.	15	TRBJ1-1	CASSLGGVTRNQAFF	TGTGCCAGCAGCTTAGGGGGGGTTACACGGAACCAAGCTTTCTTT
TRBD1	TRBV18	.	15	TRBJ1-5	CASSLGQVNNQPQHF	TGTGCCAGCTCACTGGGACAGGTTAACAATCAGCCCCAGCATTTT
.	TRBV11-3	.	13	TRBJ1-1	CASSSTGNTEAFF	TGTGCCAGCAGCTCCACAGGGAACACTGAAGCTTTCTTT
TRBD1	TRBV19	.	16	TRBJ1-4	CASSNRQGTANEKLFF	TGTGCCAGTAGTAACCGGCAGGGGACAGCTAATGAAAAACTGTTTTTT
TRBD2	TRBV19	.	15	TRBJ2-1	CASSIVAGVDSEQFF	TGTGCCAGTAGTATAGTAGCGGGAGTAGATAGTGAGCAGTTCTTC